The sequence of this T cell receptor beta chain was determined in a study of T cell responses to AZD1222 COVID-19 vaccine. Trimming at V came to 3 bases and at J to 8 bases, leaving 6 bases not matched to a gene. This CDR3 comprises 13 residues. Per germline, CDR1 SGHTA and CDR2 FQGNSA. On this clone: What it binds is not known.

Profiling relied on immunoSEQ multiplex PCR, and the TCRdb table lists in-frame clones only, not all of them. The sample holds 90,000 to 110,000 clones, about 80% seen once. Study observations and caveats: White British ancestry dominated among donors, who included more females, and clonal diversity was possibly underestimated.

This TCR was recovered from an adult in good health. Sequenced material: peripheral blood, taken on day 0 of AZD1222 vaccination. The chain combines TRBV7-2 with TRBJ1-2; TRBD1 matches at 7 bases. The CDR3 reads CASSLGEGGGYTF. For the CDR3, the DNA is TGTGCCAGCAGCTTGGGGGAAGGGGGCGGCTACACCTTC.